The entry below describes one T cell receptor beta chain. This sample is part of a study of blood T cell repertoires in COVID-19. For the study at large: Sample material is recorded as cDNA or gDNA derived from T cells, B-cell-depleted T cells, or PBMCs.

With 0 bases removed from V and 1 base from J, the gap between germline ends came to 13 bases. Per germline, CDR1 LGHNA and CDR2 YNFKEQ. The CDR3 length is 16 residues. Original processing notes: Researchers report that nucleated cell counts were estimated from reference gene primer amplification. Profiled with immunoSEQ multiplex PCR; TCRdb holds only in-frame clones, not every one. The DNA was the basis for D and trimming; V, J and clone size are from that table. The sample lists 100,000 to 150,000 clones, roughly three quarters occurring once. The source of this sequence is a human donor in a cohort sampled during active COVID-19. Sequencing used peripheral blood. The V call is TRBV4-2, the J call TRBJ2-7, with D perhaps matching TRBD2 (6 bases). The CDR3 region has the DNA TGTGCCAGCAGCCAAGAGGAAACGGGAGCGTCCTACGAGCAGTACTTC. Amino acid sequence: CASSQEETGASYEQYF.